One sample yielded the 9 T cell receptor beta chains listed below, sequenced in a study of regulatory T cells in long-lasting Graves disease (TCRdb year 2021). What the time point label conveys for this sample: newly diagnosed GD, antithyroid drugs for less than 3 months. RNA was extracted from PBMCs in TRIzol for both TCR sequencing and RNA sequencing. The protocol used for the library was multiplex PCR. Sequencing instrument: Illumina HiSeq 4000. TCR beta libraries were built with iRepertoire HTBI primers and Arm-PCR amplification of CDR3 regions. TCRdb trimmed the raw reads at Q25, called clones with MiXCR and kept productive beta chains. Identical CDR3 protein sequences are pooled into one entry, listed with their most common genes and DNA. The sample profile shows about 420,000 distinct CDR3 sequences; about 16% of them were found once. In total, the top ten clones hold 23% of the sample. These sequences were also reported in another study, on T cells in Graves' hyperthyroidism and ophthalmopathy.

The sequences come from peripheral blood mononuclear cells (PBMCs), collected at new diagnosis, from a patient treated with antithyroid drugs. The receptor source for this set is a woman between 18 and 29 years old with Graves disease. Donor details come from another sample of the same person, matched by shared clones.

This clonotype was recorded many times. V usage is TRBV5-1 and J usage is TRBJ2-1; 8 bases agree with TRBD2. Germline CDR1 reads SGHRS; CDR2 reads YFSETQ. Trimming removed 5 bases from V and 3 bases from J; junction bases left unmatched: 4. The CDR3 loop spans 14 amino acids. CDR3 amino acids: CASRGAGVYNEQFF. The DNA of the CDR3 is TGCGCCAGCAGAGGAGCGGGAGTCTACAATGAGCAGTTCTTC.

This clonotype came up many times. The gene calls are TRBV28 and TRBJ2-5, with a weak D call TRBD1 (6 bases). Trimming cost V 7 bases and J 10 bases, with 19 bases left between them. CDR3 length equals 13 residues. Germline V gene lookup returns CDR1 MDHEN and CDR2 SYDVKM. CDR3 loop: CASKGRGLGDQYF. CDR3 DNA sequence: TGTGCCAGCAAGGGCAGGGGCCTAGGAGACCAGTACTTC.

This clonotype came up a few times. This sequence may be a read error, since a much larger clone differs from it by one base. The CDR3 sequence is CASSSRDCHYNEQFF. CDR3 nucleotide sequence: TGTGCCAGTAGCTCAAGGGACTGCCACTACAATGAGCAGTTCTTC. This chain links TRBV19 with TRBJ2-1, with D possibly matching TRBD2 (6 bases). The V gene lost 6 bases and the J gene lost 3 bases, with 15 bases spanning the gap. CDR3 size: 15 residues. Germline V lookup: CDR1 LNHDA, CDR2 SQIVND (reference sequence).

J is TRBJ2-7 and V is TRBV11-1, with a tentative D call TRBD2 (6 bases). V was pared by 5 bases and J by 0 bases, with 14 bases between. This CDR3 is 15 amino acids long. CDR1 and CDR2 from the germline V gene are SGHAT and FQDESV (reference sequence). For the CDR3, the DNA is TGTGCCAGCAGCCGCGCCGGGACTTACTCCTACGAGCAGTACTTC. Protein sequence: CASSRAGTYSYEQYF.

Only a few counts were recorded for this clonotype. The chain has TRBV6-1 and TRBJ1-6; perhaps TRBD1 as D (5 bases). Germline CDR1 and CDR2: MNHNS and SASEGT. V shed 6 bases and J shed 1 base, with 16 bases lying between them. There are 17 residues in the CDR3. CDR3 nucleotides: TGTGCCAGCAGAACCGGGACTTCCTCTTCCTATAATTCACCCCTCCACTTT. Its translation is CASRTGTSSSYNSPLHF.

The chain combines TRBV27 with TRBJ2-5; 9 bases match TRBD2. The CDR3 contains 16 residues. The V segment lost 6 bases and the J segment 1 base; nucleotides outside the gene matches: 9. Germline loops: CDR1 MNHEY, CDR2 SMNVEV (reference sequence). Here the CDR3 DNA reads TGTGCCAGCAGCTTAGTAGCGGGAGAGCCCCAAGAGACCCAGTACTTC. It yields the protein CASSLVAGEPQETQYF.

In its sample, this clonotype was seen many times. The rearrangement links TRBV7-2 to TRBJ2-7, with no clear D. Trimming left V 5 bases short and J 2 bases short, with 19 bases between. Germline-derived CDR1 and CDR2 are SGHTA and FQGNSA. CDR3 length: 16 residues. The CDR3 reads CASSPRPNLLAYEQYF. The CDR3 region has the DNA TGTGCCAGCAGCCCTAGGCCCAATCTCTTGGCCTACGAGCAGTACTTC. Drawing the rest from reference TRBV7-2 and TRBJ2-7, the complete variable domain is GAGVSQSPSNKVTEKGKDVELRCDPISGHTALYWYRQSLGQGLEFLIYFQGNSAPDKSGLPSDRFSAERTGGSVSTLTIQRTQQEDSAVYLCASSPRPNLLAYEQYFGPGTRLTVT.

Points on this clonotype: One base away lies a much larger clone, so this may be a sequencing read error. This likely comes from a read error, as the CDR3 has no conserved phenylalanine or tryptophan at its end. V usage is TRBV5-1 and J usage is TRBJ1-3, with TRBD1 matching 7 bases. CDR1 SGHRS and CDR2 YFSETQ come from the germline V gene. The V and J ends lost 3 bases and 0 bases, in that order; junction bases with no gene match: 6. CDR3 length: 16 residues. The CDR3 is CASSWGTVYSGNTIYL. CDR3 sequence (DNA): TGCGCCAGCAGCTGGGGGACAGTGTACTCTGGAAACACCATATATCTT.

The table lists this clonotype with many counts. The chain employs TRBV28 and TRBJ2-7; TRBD2 matches 7 bases. The junction had 8 bases not matched to a gene; V was cut back by 6 bases and J by 0 bases. The length of the CDR3 is 15 residues. The germline gives CDR1 MDHEN, CDR2 SYDVKM. The CDR3 loop is CASSPSIAGSYEQYF. The CDR3 DNA follows: TGTGCCAGCAGCCCATCAATAGCGGGCTCCTACGAGCAGTACTTC.